This T cell receptor beta chain is from a study of blood T cell repertoires in COVID-19. In the study overall: Researchers got acute and convalescent COVID-19 samples from the United States, Italy and Spain. From T cells, B-cell-depleted T cells, or PBMCs came the material, which was cDNA or gDNA.

The germline V gene encodes CDR1 LGHDT and CDR2 YNNKEL (reference sequence). The CDR3 sequence is 15 residues long. V dropped 4 bases and J dropped 7; count of bases not matched to a gene: 8. Per the original methods: The authors estimated nucleated cell counts from reference gene primer amplification. Generated by immunoSEQ multiplex PCR, the TCRdb table keeps only in-frame clones and is missing some. D and trimming were read from the DNA, whereas the V and J calls and clone size are those reported in that table. The sample shows about 210,000 clones, less than 85% of them seen only once. This clone showed up just a few times. Seattle's enrolled individuals joined amid active infection and were then monitored longitudinally.

This chain uses TRBV3-1 (or the pseudogene TRBV3-2) with TRBJ2-1, with 9 bases matching TRBD1. The sequenced sample consisted of peripheral blood. This clonotype was obtained from a woman older than 75 with COVID-19, enrolled during active disease. The CDR3 DNA reads TGTGCCAGCAGCCCTGGGACAGGGTGGTCAAATGAGCAGTTCTTC. Translation: CASSPGTGWSNEQFF.